This TCR beta chain stems from a study of cytomegalovirus exposure and HLA in healthy donors. 13 Jbeta primers and 60 Vbeta primers were used for the PCR. Only in-frame clones appear in the TCRdb table, and some are missing; sequencing was by immunoSEQ multiplex PCR. The repertoire holds about 120,000 clones, with around 77% as singletons. Donors had nominal health at sampling but likely had unrecorded immune exposures. V lost 6 bases and J lost 8; bases outside the gene matches: 9. Germline loops: CDR1 MGHDK, CDR2 SYGVNS. This CDR3 region has 15 residues. This rearrangement joins TRBV25-1 to TRBJ1-4; TRBD1 matches at 10 bases. The material sequenced was PBMCs. The TCR was taken from a woman in her thirties in good health and CMV-seropositive. This chain's CDR3 is CASSDDRGPQEKLFF. The CDR3 DNA reads TGTGCCAGCAGCGACGACAGGGGGCCTCAGGAAAAACTGTTTTTT. Based on the CDR3 plus reference TRBV25-1 and TRBJ1-4, the full variable domain is EADIYQTPRYLVIGTGKKITLECSQTMGHDKMYWYQQDPGMELHLIHYSYGVNSTEKGDLSSESTVSRIRTEHFPLTLESARPSHTSQYLCASSDDRGPQEKLFFGSGTQLSVL.